Listed here are 24 T cell receptor beta chains from one sample, sequenced in a study of CD4 T cells in relation to SARS-CoV-2 and coronaviruses. Antigen specificity for these receptors is unknown. Unexposed donor CD4+ T cells date from about 2011-2018, before the COVID-19 pandemic. CD4+ T cells were isolated from the cells after less than 13 days of culture. The protocol was immunoSEQ multiplex PCR, while the TCRdb copy is restricted to in-frame clones and leaves out a portion. Among about 23,000 clones, around 82% were seen once, and the ten largest hold approximately 15%. Sequencing was performed on CD4+ T cells from PBMCs, cultured in vitro. These receptors all stem from a human donor in good health.

The V and J genes are TRBV6-6 and TRBJ1-2; tentative D call: TRBD1 (6 bases). From germline, CDR1 is MNHNY and CDR2 SVGAGI (reference sequence). Trimming removed 2 bases from V and 8 bases from J, with 12 bases in between. The CDR3 sequence is 13 residues long. CDR3 sequence: CASSYNQGSGYTF. CDR3 sequence (DNA): TGTGCCAGCAGTTACAATCAGGGGAGCGGCTACACCTTC.

J is TRBJ1-3 and V is TRBV14, with 10 nucleotides matching TRBD1. From germline, CDR1 is SGHDN and CDR2 FVKESK. The J segment lost 2 bases and the V segment lost 4 bases, leaving 5 bases of the junction unmatched. CDR3 length: 16 amino acids. The CDR3 spells CASSPGQGKAGNTIYF. In nucleotides, the CDR3 is TGTGCCAGCAGCCCGGGACAGGGGAAGGCTGGAAACACCATATATTTT. The full variable domain, in which reference TRBV14 and TRBJ1-3 provide the parts outside the CDR3, is EAGVTQFPSHSVIEKGQTVTLRCDPISGHDNLYWYRRVMGKEIKFLLHFVKESKQDESGMPNNRFLAERTGGTYSTLKVQPAELEDSGVYFCASSPGQGKAGNTIYFGEGSWLTVV.

The J gene is TRBJ1-1, the V gene TRBV30; perhaps TRBD1 as D (5 bases). The length of the CDR3 is 13 residues. The V gene lost 3 bases and the J gene lost 2 bases, with 10 bases spanning the gap. Germline V gives CDR1 GTSNPN, CDR2 SVGIG (reference sequence). The CDR3 protein is CAWRGQYNTEAFF. In DNA, the CDR3 is TGTGCCTGGAGAGGACAATATAACACTGAAGCTTTCTTT.

The chain couples TRBV29-1 to TRBJ2-7, with 7 positions matching TRBD1. The CDR3 totals 14 residues. The J segment lost 1 base and the V segment lost 4 bases, leaving 7 bases of the junction unmatched. Germline CDR1 SQVTM, CDR2 ANQGSEA. As DNA, the CDR3 is TGCAGCGTTGGACAGGGTGATCGGTCCTACGAGCAGTACTTC. Amino acid sequence: CSVGQGDRSYEQYF.

The chain links TRBV30 to TRBJ2-6; tentatively, D is TRBD1 (5 bases). There are 12 residues in the CDR3. Germline V CDR1 and CDR2: GTSNPN, SVGIG (reference sequence). The ends were cut back, 7 bases at V and 2 bases at J, with 6 bases in the middle. The CDR3, as DNA: TGTGCCTTGGGGCCTGGGGCCAACGTCCTGACTTTC. As protein: CALGPGANVLTF.

The table lists this clone with a count of one. The chain combines TRBV12-5 with TRBJ2-3; D possibly corresponds to TRBD2 (5 bases). The CDR3 sequence is 15 residues long. The V gene lost 6 bases and the J gene lost 3 bases, with 16 bases spanning the gap. The germline V gene encodes CDR1 LGHNT and CDR2 FRNRAP. The CDR3 nucleotides are TGTGCTAGTGGCCGGACTTCCACTGGGACAGATACGCAGTATTTT. As protein: CASGRTSTGTDTQYF.

The rearrangement joins TRBV14 to TRBJ2-5; possible D gene TRBD1, 5 bases. Germline-derived CDR1 and CDR2 are SGHDN and FVKESK. V lost 4 bases and J 5 bases, leaving 11 bases between the germline ends. The CDR3 covers 13 residues. The CDR3 sequence: CASSPRVRETQYF. Here the CDR3 DNA reads TGTGCCAGCAGCCCCAGGGTGCGGGAGACCCAGTACTTC.

The chain uses TRBV19 and TRBJ1-1; maybe TRBD1 (6 bases). Germline V gene sequence: CDR1 LNHDA, CDR2 SQIVND (reference sequence). CDR3 length equals 14 residues. V was clipped by 6 bases and J by 5 bases, with 16 bases between them. The chain's CDR3 is CASSLRAGETEAFF. The CDR3 DNA reads as TGTGCCAGTAGCCTCCGGGCAGGGGAAACTGAAGCTTTCTTT.

The chain carries TRBV2 and TRBJ2-7, with TRBD2 identical over 10 bases. The V gene's germline CDR1 is SNHLY and CDR2 FYNNEI. The CDR3 contains 17 residues. The trim removed 2 bases at V and 2 bases at J, leaving 9 bases unmatched. The CDR3 reads CASSEQIYLAGAYEQYF. CDR3 in DNA: TGTGCCAGCAGTGAACAAATCTATCTAGCGGGGGCCTACGAGCAGTACTTC.

The chain is built from TRBV9 and TRBJ2-3, with D unclear. The CDR3 is 14 amino acids. Trimming removed 0 bases from V and 6 bases from J, with 11 bases in between. In germline, CDR1 is SGDLS, CDR2 YYNGEE. This CDR3 reads CASSVDEAIDTQYF. CDR3 bases: TGTGCCAGCAGCGTAGACGAGGCAATCGATACGCAGTATTTT.

The chain carries TRBV11-3 and TRBJ2-5; TRBD2 matches 10 bases. The V gene end was trimmed by 1 base and the J gene end by 1 base; junction bases not matched to a gene: 3. CDR1 is SGHNT and CDR2 is YENEEA in the germline V gene. CDR3 length: 16 amino acids. CDR3 sequence (DNA): TGTGCCAGCAGCTTAGGAGCTAGCGGGAGCCAAGAGACCCAGTACTTC. Amino acids: CASSLGASGSQETQYF.

In DNA, the CDR3 is TGTGCCACCATTAATGGCCAGATGAACACTGAAGCTTTCTTT. Amino acid sequence: CATINGQMNTEAFF. The chain is built from TRBV10-3 and TRBJ1-1; D call uncertain. This CDR3 is built from 14 residues. V was trimmed by 10 bases and J by 0 bases, leaving 15 bases between them. Germline lookup yields CDR1 ENHRY and CDR2 SYGVKD.

The chain carries TRBV10-3 and TRBJ1-3; 10 bases line up with TRBD1. Per germline, CDR1 ENHRY and CDR2 SYGVKD. This CDR3 spans 17 amino acids. J lost 4 bases, V lost 4 bases, and 10 bases had no gene match. The CDR3 is CAISGDSGTGEGNTIYF. CDR3 coding DNA: TGTGCCATCAGTGGAGACTCCGGGACAGGGGAGGGAAACACCATATATTTT.

The J gene is TRBJ1-6, the V gene TRBV19, with 9 positions matching TRBD1. Germline trimming cut 4 bases from V and 7 bases from J; bases unmatched to any gene: 2. Germline assignment: CDR1 LNHDA and CDR2 SQIVND (reference sequence). The CDR3 has 14 amino acids. CDR3 nucleotide sequence: TGTGCCAGTAGTACCGGGACAGGGAATTCACCCCTCCACTTT. Amino acid sequence: CASSTGTGNSPLHF.

CDR3 in DNA: TGTGCCAGCAGTGACCAGGGCGGTAGCAATCAGCCCCAGCATTTT. Its translation is CASSDQGGSNQPQHF. This chain connects TRBV2 to TRBJ1-5; possibly TRBD1 for D (5 bases). Germline V gives CDR1 SNHLY, CDR2 FYNNEI. The CDR3 is made up of 15 amino acids. Deletions cut 3 bases from V and 0 bases from J, with 9 bases between.

The chain combines TRBV10-2 with TRBJ2-7; D not certain. CDR3 length equals 11 residues. Germline V lookup: CDR1 WSHSY, CDR2 SAAADI. The V end was cut by 4 bases, the J end by 3 bases, with 4 bases between. For the CDR3, the DNA is TGCGCCAGCAGTGCTAGCTACGAGCAGTACTTC. The encoded protein is CASSASYEQYF.

The chain joins TRBV7-6 to TRBJ2-5; D ambiguous. Germline V gene lookup returns CDR1 SGHVS and CDR2 FNYEAQ. V lost 5 bases to trimming and J lost 4 bases, with 17 bases between them. The CDR3 contains 15 residues. For the CDR3, the DNA is TGTGCCAGCAGCAAAACCAGGAATCCTGGAGAGACCCAGTACTTC. It specifies CASSKTRNPGETQYF.

In this sample, this clone turned up a few times. This chain links TRBV5-4 with TRBJ1-4, with 7 bases that match TRBD1. CDR1 and CDR2 (germline): SGHNT, YYREEE (reference sequence). J gave up 4 bases and V 2 bases, and 8 bases lay outside the gene matches. This CDR3 has 16 amino acids. The CDR3 DNA sequence: TGTGCCAGCAGCTTTGGAGGGGGACAGCATAATGAAAAACTGTTTTTT. This translates into CASSFGGGQHNEKLFF.

The chain employs TRBV7-9 and TRBJ2-1; TRBD2 agrees at 9 bases. The CDR3 consists of 13 residues. V gave up 6 bases and J gave up 4 bases; unmatched junction bases: 1. Germline V gene data show CDR1 as SEHNR and CDR2 as FQNEAQ (reference sequence). The CDR3 loop is CASRAGGYNEQFF. CDR3 in DNA: TGTGCCAGCAGGGCGGGAGGGTACAATGAGCAGTTCTTC.

The chain recombines TRBV5-1 with TRBJ1-1, with 11 nucleotides matching TRBD1. The CDR3 has 13 residues. In germline, CDR1 is SGHRS, CDR2 YFSETQ. The ends lost 0 bases at V and 9 bases at J; junction bases unmatched: 1. CDR3 sequence (DNA): TGCGCCAGCAGCTTGGGGGACAGGGGGAAAGCTTTCTTT. Amino acids: CASSLGDRGKAFF.

This chain links TRBV10-3 with TRBJ1-2; D not certain. Germline assignment: CDR1 ENHRY and CDR2 SYGVKD. The V end lost 8 bases, the J end lost 4 bases, and 14 bases lay between the germline ends. The CDR3 is 13 residues long. The CDR3 nucleotides read TGTGCCATCCGTGCTCTCAACAGCTATGGCTACACCTTC. Translated: CAIRALNSYGYTF.

The genes are TRBV29-1 and TRBJ2-1; a weak D match, TRBD1 (5 bases). CDR3 length: 14 amino acids. Germline V gene data show CDR1 as SQVTM and CDR2 as ANQGSEA. The ends were cut back, 6 bases at V and 0 bases at J, with 12 bases in the middle. The CDR3 DNA reads TGCAGCGTGCAGGGAAGAGGCTCCTACAATGAGCAGTTCTTC. Protein: CSVQGRGSYNEQFF.

The V gene is TRBV19, the J gene TRBJ1-1, with 7 bases fitting TRBD1. The germline CDR1 and CDR2 sequences are LNHDA and SQIVND (reference sequence). Trimming at V came to 5 bases and at J to 6 bases, leaving 6 bases not matched to a gene. The CDR3 consists of 13 residues. The DNA of the CDR3 is TGTGCCAGTAGTCTACGACAGGGCTCTGAAGCTTTCTTT. This translates into CASSLRQGSEAFF. The full variable domain, rest sourced from reference TRBV19 and TRBJ1-1, is DGGITQSPKYLFRKEGQNVTLSCEQNLNHDAMYWYRQDPGQGLRLIYYSQIVNDFQKGDIAEGYSVSREKKESFPLTVTSAQKNPTAFYLCASSLRQGSEAFFGQGTRLTVV.

Written as DNA, the CDR3 is TGTGCCAGCAGTGTGGGACAGGGGATATCTGGCTACACCTTC. It encodes CASSVGQGISGYTF. The genes are TRBV2 and TRBJ1-2; 10 bases are shared with TRBD1. Trimming cost V 4 bases and J 7 bases; bases outside gene matches: 6. This CDR3 contains 14 residues. The V gene's germline CDR1 is SNHLY and CDR2 FYNNEI.